This TCR beta chain was captured in a study of control samples from healthy donors and cancer patients. Profiling relied on immunoSEQ multiplex PCR, and the TCRdb table lists in-frame clones only, not all of them. The table lists about 250,000 clones, roughly 82% of them singletons. The germline V gene has CDR1 MNHEY and CDR2 SVGAGI. The CDR3 is 13 residues long. The V and J ends lost 2 bases and 7 bases respectively, with 12 bases between them. This chain connects TRBV6-5 to TRBJ2-7; D is undetermined. Sequences were obtained from PBMCs. The clonotype comes from a woman aged 55 to 70 with lung cancer. CDR3 nucleotides: TGTGCCAGCAGTTACATCAGGCATAGGGAGCAGTACTTC. The encoded protein is CASSYIRHREQYF.